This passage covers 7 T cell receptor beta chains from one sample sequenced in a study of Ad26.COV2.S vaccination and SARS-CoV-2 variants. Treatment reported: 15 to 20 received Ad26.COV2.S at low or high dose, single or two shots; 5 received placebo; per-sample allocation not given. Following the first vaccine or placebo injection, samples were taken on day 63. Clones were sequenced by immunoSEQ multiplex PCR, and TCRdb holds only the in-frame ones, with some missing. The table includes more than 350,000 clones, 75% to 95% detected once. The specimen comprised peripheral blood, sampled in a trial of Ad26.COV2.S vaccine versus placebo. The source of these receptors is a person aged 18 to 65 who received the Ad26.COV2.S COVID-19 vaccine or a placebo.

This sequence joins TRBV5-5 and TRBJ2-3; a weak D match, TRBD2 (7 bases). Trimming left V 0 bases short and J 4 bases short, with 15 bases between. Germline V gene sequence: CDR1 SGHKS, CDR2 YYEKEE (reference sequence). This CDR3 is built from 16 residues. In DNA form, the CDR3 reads TGTGCCAGCAGCTTGGAGGGGGGAGGGCCCTCAGATACGCAGTATTTT. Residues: CASSLEGGGPSDTQYF.

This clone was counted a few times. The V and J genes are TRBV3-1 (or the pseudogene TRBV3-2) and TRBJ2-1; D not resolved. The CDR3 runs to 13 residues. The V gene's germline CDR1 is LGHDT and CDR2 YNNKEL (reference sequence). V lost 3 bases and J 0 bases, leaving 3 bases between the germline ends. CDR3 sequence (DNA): TGTGCCAGCAGCCACCTCTCCTACAATGAGCAGTTCTTC. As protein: CASSHLSYNEQFF.

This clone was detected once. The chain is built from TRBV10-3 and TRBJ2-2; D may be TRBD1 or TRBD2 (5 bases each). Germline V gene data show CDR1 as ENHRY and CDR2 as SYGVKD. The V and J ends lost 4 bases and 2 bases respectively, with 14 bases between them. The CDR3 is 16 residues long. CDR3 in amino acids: CAISGWGSHNTGELFF. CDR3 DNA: TGTGCCATCAGTGGGTGGGGGAGTCATAACACCGGGGAGCTGTTTTTT.

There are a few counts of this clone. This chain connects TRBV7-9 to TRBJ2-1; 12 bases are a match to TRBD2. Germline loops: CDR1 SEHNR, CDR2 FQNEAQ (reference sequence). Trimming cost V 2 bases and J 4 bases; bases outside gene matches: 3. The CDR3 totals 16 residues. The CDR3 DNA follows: TGTGCCAGCAGCTTACTAGGGACTAGCGGGTACAATGAGCAGTTCTTC. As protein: CASSLLGTSGYNEQFF.

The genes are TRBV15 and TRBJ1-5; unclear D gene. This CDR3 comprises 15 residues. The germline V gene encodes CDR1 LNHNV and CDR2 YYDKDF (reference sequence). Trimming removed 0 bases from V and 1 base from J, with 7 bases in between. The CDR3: CATSRDGRSNQPQHF. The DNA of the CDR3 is TGTGCCACCAGCAGAGATGGACGAAGCAATCAGCCCCAGCATTTT.

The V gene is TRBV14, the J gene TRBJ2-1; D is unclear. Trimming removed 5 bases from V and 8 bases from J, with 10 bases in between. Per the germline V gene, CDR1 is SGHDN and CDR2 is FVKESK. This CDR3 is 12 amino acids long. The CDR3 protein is CASSRSRHEQFF. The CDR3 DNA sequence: TGTGCCAGCAGCAGATCTAGGCATGAGCAGTTCTTC.

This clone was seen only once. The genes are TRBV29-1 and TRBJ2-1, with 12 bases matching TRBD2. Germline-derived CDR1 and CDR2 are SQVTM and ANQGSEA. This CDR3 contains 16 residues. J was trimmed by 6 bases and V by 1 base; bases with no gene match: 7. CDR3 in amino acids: CSVEGTSGVAFNEQFF. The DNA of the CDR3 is TGCAGCGTTGAAGGGACTAGCGGGGTGGCTTTCAATGAGCAGTTCTTC.